Described below is a single TCR beta chain sequence and its context. TCRdb keeps only in-frame clones here, not all; method: immunoSEQ multiplex PCR. This table has some 180,000 clones, roughly 92% appearing once. This sample is part of a study of T cell responses to AZD1222 COVID-19 vaccine. Deletions cut 0 bases from V and 0 bases from J, with 15 bases between. CDR3 length equals 18 residues. The germline V gene encodes CDR1 ENHRY and CDR2 SYGVKD. The sample in question was peripheral blood, obtained 28 days after the second AZD1222 dose. The TCR was taken from an adult who received the AZD1222 COVID-19 vaccine. The V gene is TRBV10-3, the J gene TRBJ2-1; TRBD2 is a possible D gene (6 bases). The CDR3 reads CAISESAVAGSSYNEQFF. The CDR3 bases are TGTGCCATCAGTGAGTCGGCGGTGGCGGGGAGCTCCTACAATGAGCAGTTCTTC.